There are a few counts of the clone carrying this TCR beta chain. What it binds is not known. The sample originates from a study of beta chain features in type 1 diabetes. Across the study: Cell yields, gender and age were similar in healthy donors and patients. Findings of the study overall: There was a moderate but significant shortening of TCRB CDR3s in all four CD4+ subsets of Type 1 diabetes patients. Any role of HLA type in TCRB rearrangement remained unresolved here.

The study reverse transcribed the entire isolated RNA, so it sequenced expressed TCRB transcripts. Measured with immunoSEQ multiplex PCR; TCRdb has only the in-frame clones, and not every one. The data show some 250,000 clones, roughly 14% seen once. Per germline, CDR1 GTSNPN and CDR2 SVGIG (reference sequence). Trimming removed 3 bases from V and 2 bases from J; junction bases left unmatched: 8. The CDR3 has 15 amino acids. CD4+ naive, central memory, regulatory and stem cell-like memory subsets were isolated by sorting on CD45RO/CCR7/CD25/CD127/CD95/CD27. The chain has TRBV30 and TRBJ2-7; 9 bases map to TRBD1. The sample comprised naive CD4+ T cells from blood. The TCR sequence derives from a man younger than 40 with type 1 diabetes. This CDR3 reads CAWSPGTGLTYEQYF. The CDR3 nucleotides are TGTGCCTGGAGCCCCGGGACAGGGTTAACCTACGAGCAGTACTTC.